This paragraph reports one T cell receptor beta chain. The table came from immunoSEQ multiplex PCR; TCRdb's copy has only in-frame clones and leaves some out. The table shows some 99,000 clones, with around 89% occurring only once. V was shortened by 2 bases and J by 1 base, with 18 bases between the two germline ends. The CDR3 totals 18 residues. Germline CDR1 is KGHSH and CDR2 is LQKENI. This entry is derived from a study of control samples from healthy donors and cancer patients. The TCR was taken from a woman between 50 and 59 years old in good health. Sequencing was performed on blood. The chain carries TRBV18 and TRBJ1-3; D is perhaps TRBD1 (6 bases). CDR3 region: CASSPSAPNRASGNTIYF. The DNA for the CDR3 is TGTGCCAGCTCACCATCTGCCCCCAACAGGGCTTCTGGAAACACCATATATTTT.